This T cell receptor (beta chain) was sequenced in a study of blood T cell repertoires in COVID-19 (dated by TCRdb to 2019 to 2021). Study-level background: Samples covering the acute and convalescent phases of COVID-19 were provided by collaborators in the United States, Italy and Spain. The material from the prospective study consisted of cDNA or gDNA derived from T cells, B-cell-depleted T cells, or PBMCs. Subjects who had been exposed to COVID-19, were actively infected with it, or had recovered from it provided the deeply sampled blood TCRbeta repertoires that made up the dataset. A freely available public database, intended as a resource for researchers studying the immune response to SARS-CoV-2, is where the repertoires were released. Samples came from the ongoing ImmuneRACE study (first 160 participants) plus 1,254 subjects from 6 global collaborators. A de-identified subject ID, COVID-19 status, age in years and sex were almost always included in the sample metadata. HLA class I and class II types, where available, came from metadata supplied by the sample provider rather than from assay-based typing.

On the study overall, not on this receptor specifically: Clinical and demographic metadata were provided uncurated, with the amount varying by source and participant.

Notes on this clone: Which antigen it targets is not known. The input lacks base qualities; no much larger clone sits a single base away.

Each collaborating institution followed its own protocols to collect whole blood in K2EDTA tubes. For TCRbeta analysis, collaborators shipped samples as frozen whole blood, isolated PBMCs, or DNA extracted from either of those sample types. The immunoSEQ Assay, a bias-controlled multiplex PCR, was used to amplify TCRbeta CDR3 regions from genomic DNA. Concerning the study's data processing: The number of nucleated cells in each sample was estimated from the amplification of reference gene primers within the assay. To quantify the absolute abundance of each unique TCRbeta CDR3 rearrangement, sequence reads were collapsed and filtered. For each sample, productive Simpson clonality was calculated as the square root of Simpson's diversity index over productive rearrangements. TCRdb's version of the immuneACCESS table is confined to in-frame rearrangements and falls short of the full clone set. An unresolved V gene accounts for under half of the shortfall where checked; the remainder is of unknown origin. V and J calls and clone size are given by that table; D and trimming were obtained from the DNA. This sample is represented by about 140,000 clones; around 89% of them were singletons. The ten top clones hold approximately 11% of the sample.

The CDR3 has 17 amino acids, counting the end cysteine and phenylalanine. CDR3 DNA only is kept here, 51 bases in frame from base 1. V drops 0 bases and J drops 1 base, leaving 11 bases in between. Per the germline V gene, SGHTS is the CDR1 and YDEGEE is the CDR2. This TCR derives from a woman of 80 years or more with acute or convalescent COVID-19. The rearrangement combines TRBV5-8 with TRBJ2-6; a tentative D match to TRBD2 spans 5 bases. Material for sequencing was peripheral blood. The DNA reads TGTGCCAGCAGCTTGGGACCGACGGGATCTGGGGCCAACGTCCTGACTTTC. It translates as CASSLGPTGSGANVLTF.